The 29 T cell receptor beta chains presented below share a single source sample, sequenced in a study of blood T cell repertoires in COVID-19. The method was immunoSEQ multiplex PCR; TCRdb's version includes in-frame clones alone and lacks a portion of them. This table holds 250,000 to 300,000 clones, approximately 90% found once. Material: PBMCs or T cells enriched from blood (not recorded which). Source of these receptors: a woman aged 55-70 years in a cohort exposed to, infected with or recovered from COVID-19 (not recorded which).

The chain combines TRBV27 with TRBJ2-7; possibly TRBD1 for D (6 bases). The ends were cut back, 4 bases at V and 2 bases at J, with 12 bases in the middle. Per the germline V gene, CDR1 is MNHEY and CDR2 is SMNVEV (reference sequence). The CDR3 is 14 residues long. CDR3 nucleotides: TGTGCCAGCAGTTGGTATCAGGGGACCTACGAGCAGTACTTC. Its translation is CASSWYQGTYEQYF.

The chain links TRBV10-3 to TRBJ2-1; maybe TRBD2 (5 bases). V was clipped by 0 bases and J by 4 bases, with 10 bases between them. Germline lookup yields CDR1 ENHRY and CDR2 SYGVKD. The length of the CDR3 is 15 residues. In DNA, the CDR3 is TGTGCCATCAGTGAGTCAAGGCTAGCATACAATGAGCAGTTCTTC. It codes for CAISESRLAYNEQFF.

The chain is built from TRBV12-5 and TRBJ2-3, with 13 bases matching TRBD2. The CDR3 loop spans 19 amino acids. After removal of 7 bases from V and 6 bases from J, the junction contained 19 bases not matched to a gene. Germline values: CDR1 LGHNT, CDR2 FRNRAP. The CDR3 region has the DNA TGTGCTAGTGTGGGGGGGTCTAGGACTAGCGGGAGCCGACGGGATACGCAGTATTTT. It specifies CASVGGSRTSGSRRDTQYF. The complete variable domain, with remaining parts taken from reference TRBV12-5 and TRBJ2-3, reads DARVTQTPRHKVTEMGQEVTMRCQPILGHNTVFWYRQTMMQGLELLAYFRNRAPLDDSGMPKDRFSAEMPDATLATLKIQPSEPRDSAVYFCASVGGSRTSGSRRDTQYFGPGTRLTVL.

The CDR3 region has the DNA TGTGCCAGCAGTTTAGTCGGGGAGCAGTTCTTC. This gives the protein CASSLVGEQFF. The chain links TRBV12-3 or TRBV12-4 to TRBJ2-1; D remains ambiguous. V lost 1 base and J 10 bases, leaving 5 bases between the germline ends. This CDR3 comprises 11 residues.

The chain uses TRBV2 and TRBJ1-2; 7 bases match TRBD1. CDR3 length: 12 residues. Germline-derived CDR1 and CDR2 are SNHLY and FYNNEI. J was trimmed by 7 bases and V by 5 bases; bases with no gene match: 4. Written as DNA, the CDR3 is TGTGCCAGCAGTTCCGACAGGGCTGGCTACACCTTC. Its protein product is CASSSDRAGYTF.

This clone has a handful of counts. This chain links TRBV11-3 with TRBJ1-1, with D perhaps TRBD1 (5 bases). The CDR3 covers 14 residues. The germline gives CDR1 SGHNT, CDR2 YENEEA. V lost 1 base and J 2 bases, leaving 8 bases between the germline ends. CDR3 in DNA: TGTGCCAGCAGCTTAGGGGGCCTTAACACTGAAGCTTTCTTT. This gives the protein CASSLGGLNTEAFF. The full variable domain, completed using reference TRBV11-3 and TRBJ1-1, is EAGVVQSPRYKIIEKKQPVAFWCNPISGHNTLYWYLQNLGQGPELLIRYENEEAVDDSQLPKDRFSAERLKGVDSTLKIQPAELGDSAVYLCASSLGGLNTEAFFGQGTRLTVV.

The gene calls are TRBV11-2 and TRBJ2-5, with 7 bases fitting TRBD1. Unmatched junction bases numbered 3, after V lost 3 bases and J lost 5 bases. Germline loops: CDR1 SGHAT, CDR2 FQNNGV. This CDR3 has 13 residues. Here the CDR3 reads CASSFRGRETQYF. Here the CDR3 DNA reads TGTGCCAGCAGCTTTAGGGGGCGGGAGACCCAGTACTTC.

The chain couples TRBV21-1 to TRBJ2-5; the table's D call, TRBD2, was not checked against the DNA. TRBV21-1 is a known pseudogene. The CDR3 loop spans 14 amino acids. CDR3 nucleotides: TGTGCCAGCAGCAAATTTAGCGGAGAAGAGACCCAGTACTTC. Its protein product is CASSKFSGEETQYF.

This rearrangement joins TRBV28 to TRBJ2-1, with a possible D match to TRBD1 (6 bases). Germline-derived CDR1 and CDR2 are MDHEN and SYDVKM. The CDR3 has 16 residues. Trimming left V 10 bases short and J 3 bases short, with 22 bases between. DNA of the CDR3: TGTGCCACCCGCGACACGGGCAGGGGATTCTACAATGAGCAGTTCTTC. Translating it yields CATRDTGRGFYNEQFF.

DNA for the CDR3: TGCGCCAGCCGGACTAGTAGGGGGGGAAACGAGCAGTACTTC. Its translation: CASRTSRGGNEQYF. V and J are TRBV5-1 and TRBJ2-7; perhaps TRBD2 as D (7 bases). V shed 7 bases and J shed 5 bases, with 19 bases lying between them. Looked up from germline, CDR1 is SGHRS and CDR2 is YFSETQ. CDR3 length: 14 amino acids. Combining the CDR3 with reference TRBV5-1 and TRBJ2-7 gives the whole variable domain KAGVTQTPRYLIKTRGQQVTLSCSPISGHRSVSWYQQTPGQGLQFLFEYFSETQRNKGNFPGRFSGRQFSNSRSEMNVSTLELGDSALYLCASRTSRGGNEQYFGPGTRLTVT.

The rearrangement links TRBV30 to TRBJ1-5; a possible D gene is TRBD1 (6 bases). V was trimmed by 2 bases and J by 3 bases, leaving 11 bases between them. Germline loops: CDR1 GTSNPN, CDR2 SVGIG (reference sequence). The CDR3 spans 14 residues. CDR3 bases: TGTGCCTGGAGTTACGACAGGTTCAATCAGCCCCAGCATTTT. Residues: CAWSYDRFNQPQHF. Variable domain in full (rest from reference TRBV30 and TRBJ1-5): SQTIHQWPATLVQPVGSPLSLECTVEGTSNPNLYWYRQAAGRGLQLLFYSVGIGQISSEVPQNLSASRPQDRQFILSSKKLLLSDSGFYLCAWSYDRFNQPQHFGDGTRLSIL.

The V gene is TRBV28, the J gene TRBJ2-2, with 8 bases aligning to TRBD1. CDR1 and CDR2 (germline): MDHEN, SYDVKM. The CDR3 is 14 amino acids. The V and J ends lost 5 bases and 5 bases, in that order; junction bases with no gene match: 4. The DNA for the CDR3 is TGTGCCAGCAGTGGACAGGGAAGGACCGGGGAGCTGTTTTTT. Its protein is CASSGQGRTGELFF.

For this clone: The same CDR3 can be traced to other DNA sequences in this sample. The chain combines TRBV4-1 with TRBJ2-7; the match to TRBD1 covers 9 bases. This CDR3 is 15 amino acids long. Germline lookup yields CDR1 MGHRA and CDR2 YSYEKL. J lost 4 bases, V lost 3 bases, and 7 bases had no gene match. The chain's CDR3 is CASSHPGQGTYEQYF. As DNA, the CDR3 is TGCGCCAGCAGCCATCCGGGACAGGGCACTTACGAGCAGTACTTC.

This sequence joins TRBV10-1 and TRBJ2-3; TRBD2 matches 7 bases. Germline CDR1 reads WNHNN; CDR2 reads SYGVQD (reference sequence). This CDR3 has 15 amino acids. CDR3 nucleotide sequence: TGCGCGACCTCCTACGGCGGGGGATTCACAGATACGCAGTATTTT. Translating gives CATSYGGGFTDTQYF.

The V call is TRBV6-5, the J call TRBJ2-1; weak D call: TRBD2 (6 bases). This CDR3 spans 16 amino acids. Germline assignment: CDR1 MNHEY and CDR2 SVGAGI. Trimming took off 4 bases at V and 1 base at J, with 14 bases between the two ends. The DNA of the CDR3 is TGTGCCAGCAGTTGGACCAGCGGGCGGTCCTACAATGAGCAGTTCTTC. Protein sequence: CASSWTSGRSYNEQFF.

The chain has TRBV7-3 and TRBJ1-1, with a possible D match to TRBD1 (5 bases). CDR3 length: 15 amino acids. Germline V gene sequence: CDR1 SGHTA, CDR2 FQGTGA. V gave up 3 bases and J gave up 1 base, with 12 bases separating them. The CDR3: CASSFIRAQNTEAFF. The CDR3 DNA sequence: TGTGCCAGCAGCTTCATCAGGGCCCAGAACACTGAAGCTTTCTTT. The variable domain in full, completed from reference TRBV7-3 and TRBJ1-1, reads GAGVSQTPSNKVTEKGKYVELRCDPISGHTALYWYRQSLGQGPEFLIYFQGTGAADDSGLPNDRFFAVRPEGSVSTLKIQRTERGDSAVYLCASSFIRAQNTEAFFGQGTRLTVV.

V is TRBV25-1 and J is TRBJ1-5; D uncertain. Germline V gene lookup returns CDR1 MGHDK and CDR2 SYGVNS. Trimming removed 1 base from V and 7 bases from J, with 11 bases in between. The CDR3 loop spans 14 amino acids. The CDR3 DNA reads TGTGCCAGCAGTGAATCCTACCTGGAGCAGCCCCAGCATTTT. Translating gives CASSESYLEQPQHF.

The chain recombines TRBV5-8 with TRBJ2-1; D perhaps matches TRBD1 (6 bases). V was shortened by 2 bases and J by 12 bases, with 15 bases between the two germline ends. This CDR3 comprises 13 residues. In germline, CDR1 is SGHTS, CDR2 YDEGEE. CDR3 region: CASSFSGGAGQFF. The CDR3 DNA is TGTGCCAGCAGCTTTTCTGGGGGCGCGGGGCAGTTCTTC.

This chain links TRBV5-1 with TRBJ2-5; D remains unclear. The CDR3 is 15 residues long. Deletions cut 1 base from V and 5 bases from J, with 15 bases between. Germline V gene sequence: CDR1 SGHRS, CDR2 YFSETQ. The CDR3 DNA reads TGCGCCAGCAGCTTGCGCCCCACTGGCGGCGAGACCCAGTACTTC. Protein product: CASSLRPTGGETQYF.

This clone came up a few times. The chain joins TRBV27 to TRBJ2-1, with 7 bases lining up with TRBD2. From germline, CDR1 is MNHEY and CDR2 SMNVEV (reference sequence). CDR3 length equals 14 residues. Trimming removed 6 bases from V and 3 bases from J; junction bases left unmatched: 5. The CDR3 coding sequence is TGTGCCAGCAGGGGGAGGGACGGCTACAATGAGCAGTTCTTC. This translates into CASRGRDGYNEQFF.

This clone has just one count. The rearrangement links TRBV7-2 to TRBJ2-7; the match to TRBD2 covers 9 bases. The CDR3 loop spans 14 amino acids. Germline V gene lookup returns CDR1 SGHTA and CDR2 FQGNSA. The junction had 5 bases not matched to a gene; V was cut back by 5 bases and J by 3 bases. The CDR3 sequence: CASSQSSGSYEQYF. The CDR3, as DNA: TGTGCCAGCAGCCAAAGTAGCGGGAGCTACGAGCAGTACTTC.

The chain recombines TRBV9 with TRBJ2-7, with 7 bases aligning to TRBD1. The germline gives CDR1 SGDLS, CDR2 YYNGEE. The CDR3 contains 14 residues. V was pared by 3 bases and J by 0 bases, with 3 bases of the junction left unmatched. The CDR3 region is CASSEDRHSYEQYF. The CDR3 DNA reads TGTGCCAGCAGCGAGGACAGGCACTCCTACGAGCAGTACTTC.

The V call is TRBV7-9, the J call TRBJ2-5, with D perhaps matching TRBD2 (7 bases). V was pared by 8 bases and J by 4 bases, with 29 bases between. Per germline, CDR1 SEHNR and CDR2 FQNEAQ (reference sequence). The CDR3 loop spans 18 amino acids. The CDR3 loop is CASGGGLAGGRGGETQYF. The CDR3 DNA reads TGTGCCAGCGGGGGGGGGCTGGCTGGTGGCCGTGGTGGAGAGACCCAGTACTTC. Complete variable domain (other parts from reference TRBV7-9 and TRBJ2-5): DTGVSQNPRHKITKRGQNVTFRCDPISEHNRLYWYRQTLGQGPEFLTYFQNEAQLEKSRLLSDRFSAERPKGSFSTLEIQRTEQGDSAMYLCASGGGLAGGRGGETQYFGPGTRLLVL.

The V and J genes are TRBV6-4 and TRBJ2-1; perhaps TRBD1 as D (7 bases). Germline loops: CDR1 MRHNA, CDR2 SNTAGT. Trimming removed 6 bases from V and 16 bases from J, with 19 bases in between. The CDR3 has 12 amino acids. CDR3 loop: CASRSGGGPTFF. CDR3 DNA sequence: TGTGCCAGCAGATCTGGAGGGGGCCCTACTTTCTTC.

CDR3 coding DNA: TGTGCCTGGAGCCGACAGGGGGACCAGCCCCAGCATTTT. It yields the protein CAWSRQGDQPQHF. The chain links TRBV30 to TRBJ1-5; the match to TRBD1 covers 9 bases. CDR3 size: 13 residues. J gave up 7 bases and V 3 bases, and 4 bases lay outside the gene matches. The V gene's germline CDR1 is GTSNPN and CDR2 SVGIG (reference sequence).

The rearrangement uses TRBV6-5 and TRBJ2-7, with a possible D match to TRBD1 (5 bases). This CDR3 has 13 amino acids. V was shortened by 5 bases and J by 4 bases, with 12 bases between the two germline ends. Germline CDR1 is MNHEY and CDR2 is SVGAGI. The CDR3, as DNA: TGTGCCAGCAGTACGGACACCCAATACGAGCAGTACTTC. Protein: CASSTDTQYEQYF.

The chain combines TRBV11-2 with TRBJ2-5; D is unresolved. Germline loops: CDR1 SGHAT, CDR2 FQNNGV. The CDR3 contains 15 residues. The ends were cut back, 3 bases at V and 3 bases at J, with 14 bases in the middle. The CDR3 here is CASSFGFRGKETQYF. CDR3 bases: TGTGCCAGCAGCTTCGGTTTTCGCGGTAAAGAGACCCAGTACTTC.

This sequence joins TRBV25-1 and TRBJ1-6, with no clear D. Trimming removed 9 bases at V and 14 bases at J, with 20 bases between. The CDR3 sequence is 13 residues long. Germline CDR1 reads MGHDK; CDR2 reads SYGVNS. CDR3 coding DNA: TGTGCCAGGATATCGCCCCTCGAGAGGGCCCTCCACTTT. Residues: CARISPLERALHF.

This chain uses TRBV7-2 with TRBJ1-5; D may be TRBD1 (5 bases). In germline, CDR1 is SGHTA, CDR2 FQGNSA. The CDR3 length is 13 residues. Deletions cut 5 bases from V and 9 bases from J, with 14 bases between. The CDR3 reads CASSSRESRPQHF. The CDR3 DNA reads TGTGCCAGCAGCAGCAGGGAATCCCGGCCCCAGCATTTT.